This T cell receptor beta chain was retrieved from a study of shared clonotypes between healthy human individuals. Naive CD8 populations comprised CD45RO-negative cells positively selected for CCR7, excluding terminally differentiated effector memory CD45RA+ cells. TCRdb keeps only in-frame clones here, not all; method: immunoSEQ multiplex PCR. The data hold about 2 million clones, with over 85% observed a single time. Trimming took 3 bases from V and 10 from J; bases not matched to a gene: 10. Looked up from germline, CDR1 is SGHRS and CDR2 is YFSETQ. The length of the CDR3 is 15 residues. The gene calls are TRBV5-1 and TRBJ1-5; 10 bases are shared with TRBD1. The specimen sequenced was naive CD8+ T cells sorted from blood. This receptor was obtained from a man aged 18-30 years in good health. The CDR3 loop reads CASSWTTGGQEPQHF. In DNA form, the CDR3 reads TGCGCCAGCAGCTGGACGACAGGGGGCCAGGAACCCCAGCATTTT. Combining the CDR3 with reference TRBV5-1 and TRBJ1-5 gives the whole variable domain KAGVTQTPRYLIKTRGQQVTLSCSPISGHRSVSWYQQTPGQGLQFLFEYFSETQRNKGNFPGRFSGRQFSNSRSEMNVSTLELGDSALYLCASSWTTGGQEPQHFGDGTRLSIL.